This T cell receptor beta chain was profiled in a study of CD8 T cells in ankylosing spondylitis. This CDR3 has 13 amino acids. V was trimmed by 0 bases and J by 7 bases, leaving 9 bases between them. Looked up from germline, CDR1 is SGHAT and CDR2 is FQNNGV. This clonotype was seen more than once but under ten times. Its cognate antigen is unknown. Whole-study findings and limits: Clones linked with disease were CD8+ and fairly uncommon in the peripheral blood. In ankylosing spondylitis patients, matched synovial fluid reportedly showed significant enrichment of disease-linked clones. Fewer than ten highly homologous variants made up a TCR beta motif, and this motif appeared characteristic of ankylosing spondylitis blood.

Making the TCR beta libraries involved quantitative 5'-RACE with molecular barcodes. TCRdb analysed the 5' RACE reads with MiXCR anew, one entry per CDR3 protein. This table has about 240,000 distinct CDR3 sequences, 7.5% to 9.5% appearing once. The TCR comes from a female donor with ankylosing spondylitis or in good health (not recorded which). This chain links TRBV11-2 with TRBJ1-1; D unclear. The specimen was blood, either unsorted or a sorted T cell fraction (not recorded which). The CDR3 spells CASSLETWVEAFF. In nucleotides, the CDR3 is TGTGCCAGCAGCTTAGAGACATGGGTTGAAGCTTTCTTT.